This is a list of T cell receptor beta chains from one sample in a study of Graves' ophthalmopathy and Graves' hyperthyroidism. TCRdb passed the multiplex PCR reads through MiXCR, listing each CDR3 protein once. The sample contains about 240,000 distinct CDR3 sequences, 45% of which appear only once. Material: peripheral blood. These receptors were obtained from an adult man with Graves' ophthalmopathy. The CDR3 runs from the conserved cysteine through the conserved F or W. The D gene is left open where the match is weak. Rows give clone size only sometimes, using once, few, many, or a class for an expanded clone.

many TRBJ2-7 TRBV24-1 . TGTGCCACCAGTGATTTGTCCGGAGACTACGAGCAGTACTTC CATSDLSGDYEQYF
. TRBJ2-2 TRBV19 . TGTGCCAGTAGTATAGTCGGGTGGCACACCGGGGAGCTGTTTTTT CASSIVGWHTGELFF
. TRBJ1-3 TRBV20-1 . TGCAGTGCTAGGACAGCTGATTCTGGAAACACCATATATTTT CSARTADSGNTIYF
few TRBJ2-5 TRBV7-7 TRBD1 TGTGCTAGCAGCCCCGGACAGGGGCCAGAGACCCAGTACTTC CASSPGQGPETQYF
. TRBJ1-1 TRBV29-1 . TGCAGCGCTGTGGGGGCCATGAACACTGAAGCTTTCTTT CSAVGAMNTEAFF
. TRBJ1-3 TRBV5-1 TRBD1 TGCGCCAGCAGCTTGGACGTAGGGACAGTCTCTGGAAACACCATATATTTT CASSLDVGTVSGNTIYF
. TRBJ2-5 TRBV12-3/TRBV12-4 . TGTGCTAGTGGACAGACTAGCTTCCAAGAGACCCAGTACTTC CASGQTSFQETQYF
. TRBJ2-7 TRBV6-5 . TGTGCCAGCAGTTGGGACCGAGGGGACTACGAGCAGTACTTC CASSWDRGDYEQYF
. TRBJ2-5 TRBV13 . TGTGCCAGCAGCCCTCGGGGGACTTGGGAGACCCAGTACTTC CASSPRGTWETQYF
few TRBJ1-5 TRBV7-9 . TGTGCCAGCAGCACAGGGTTTGGTCAGCCCCAGCATTTT CASSTGFGQPQHF
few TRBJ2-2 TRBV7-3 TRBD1 TGTGCCAGCAGCAGGTACAGGGGGATGAACACCGGGGAGCTGTTTTTT CASSRYRGMNTGELFF
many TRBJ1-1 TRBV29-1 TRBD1 TGCAGCGTTGAGGACAGGGTGGACACTGAAGCTTTCTTT CSVEDRVDTEAFF
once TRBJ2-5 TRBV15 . TGTGCCACCAGCAGAGAGAGGGGGCGGGATCAGCCCCAGTACTTC CATSRERGRDQPQYF